A selection of T cell receptor beta chains follows, all from one sample in a study of T cell responses to AZD1222 COVID-19 vaccine. The data were produced by immunoSEQ multiplex PCR, yet TCRdb's version contains in-frame clones alone and is incomplete. The repertoire holds 100,000 to 110,000 clones, with about nine tenths as singletons. Sequenced material: peripheral blood, taken on day 0 of AZD1222 vaccination. These receptors were collected from an adult in good health. CDR3s include the opening cysteine and the closing phenylalanine or tryptophan. The D gene is left open where the match is weak. Clone size is given for some rows only: seen once, a few or many times, or a class if the clone is expanded.

len: 16; d_gene: -; j_gene: TRBJ2-1; abundance: -; v_gene: TRBV29-1; CDR3aa: CSATLFASGPLNEQFF; CDR3nt: TGCAGCGCCACCCTTTTCGCTTCAGGGCCACTTAATGAGCAGTTCTTC
len: 16; d_gene: -; j_gene: TRBJ2-7; abundance: few; v_gene: TRBV5-4; CDR3aa: CASSLGLARNSYEQYF; CDR3nt: TGTGCCAGCAGCTTGGGCCTAGCGAGAAACTCCTACGAGCAGTACTTC
len: 20; d_gene: -; j_gene: TRBJ1-1; abundance: few; v_gene: TRBV21-1; CDR3aa: CASSKESMEWGHPRGTEAFF; CDR3nt: TGTGCCAGCAGCAAAGAGTCTATGGAATGGGGACACCCCAGAGGTACTGAAGCTTTCTTT
len: 14; d_gene: TRBD1; j_gene: TRBJ2-1; abundance: -; v_gene: TRBV6-6; CDR3aa: CASILGTAYNEQFF; CDR3nt: TGTGCCAGCATTCTCGGGACAGCCTACAATGAGCAGTTCTTC
len: 17; d_gene: TRBD1; j_gene: TRBJ1-2; abundance: -; v_gene: TRBV30; CDR3aa: CAWRGLVGTGGANGYTF; CDR3nt: TGTGCCTGGAGAGGTCTAGTGGGGACAGGGGGCGCGAATGGCTACACCTTC
len: 15; d_gene: -; j_gene: TRBJ2-1; abundance: -; v_gene: TRBV5-4; CDR3aa: CASSFDMSSYNEQFF; CDR3nt: TGTGCCAGCAGCTTTGATATGAGCTCCTACAATGAGCAGTTCTTC
len: 15; d_gene: TRBD1; j_gene: TRBJ2-3; abundance: -; v_gene: TRBV15; CDR3aa: CATAKGQGTTDTQYF; CDR3nt: TGTGCCACCGCGAAGGGACAGGGGACAACAGATACGCAGTATTTT
len: 11; d_gene: -; j_gene: TRBJ2-7; abundance: -; v_gene: TRBV30; CDR3aa: CAWSVAYEQYF; CDR3nt: TGTGCCTGGAGTGTAGCATACGAGCAGTACTTC
len: 15; d_gene: TRBD1; j_gene: TRBJ1-2; abundance: -; v_gene: TRBV5-8; CDR3aa: CASSWDRNNNYGYTF; CDR3nt: TGTGCCAGCAGCTGGGACAGGAATAATAACTATGGCTACACCTTC
len: 15; d_gene: -; j_gene: TRBJ2-7; abundance: -; v_gene: TRBV30; CDR3aa: CAWSVYQGGIYEQYF; CDR3nt: TGTGCCTGGAGCGTTTACCAAGGGGGAATTTACGAGCAGTACTTC
len: 15; d_gene: -; j_gene: TRBJ2-7; abundance: -; v_gene: TRBV28; CDR3aa: CASSLWQTTSYEQYF; CDR3nt: TGTGCCAGCAGTTTATGGCAGACAACCAGCTACGAGCAGTACTTC
len: 18; d_gene: TRBD2; j_gene: TRBJ2-6; abundance: -; v_gene: TRBV4-1; CDR3aa: CASSQVAGRDPGANVLTF; CDR3nt: TGCGCCAGCAGCCAAGTTGCCGGGAGGGATCCTGGGGCCAACGTCCTGACTTTC
len: 15; d_gene: TRBD2; j_gene: TRBJ2-3; abundance: -; v_gene: TRBV5-1; CDR3aa: CASSWTSGSSDTQYF; CDR3nt: TGCGCCAGCAGCTGGACTAGCGGGAGCTCAGATACGCAGTATTTT
len: 18; d_gene: -; j_gene: TRBJ1-2; abundance: -; v_gene: TRBV28; CDR3aa: CASSFLDRGRGTNYGYTF; CDR3nt: TGTGCCAGCAGTTTCCTTGACCGGGGTCGGGGGACTAACTATGGCTACACCTTC
len: 15; d_gene: -; j_gene: TRBJ1-1; abundance: -; v_gene: TRBV10-1; CDR3aa: CASSESQGFGTEAFF; CDR3nt: TGCGCCAGCAGTGAGAGTCAAGGGTTTGGCACTGAAGCTTTCTTT
len: 13; d_gene: -; j_gene: TRBJ1-1; abundance: -; v_gene: TRBV27; CDR3aa: CASSLTPITEAFF; CDR3nt: TGTGCCAGCAGTTTAACCCCTATCACTGAAGCTTTCTTT
len: 14; d_gene: TRBD2; j_gene: TRBJ2-3; abundance: -; v_gene: TRBV27; CDR3aa: CASSPLAGTDTQYF; CDR3nt: TGTGCCAGCAGTCCGCTAGCGGGAACAGATACGCAGTATTTT
len: 12; d_gene: -; j_gene: TRBJ2-3; abundance: -; v_gene: TRBV29-1; CDR3aa: CSVARDKDTQYF; CDR3nt: TGCAGCGTCGCCCGGGACAAAGATACGCAGTATTTT
len: 15; d_gene: -; j_gene: TRBJ1-1; abundance: -; v_gene: TRBV11-2; CDR3aa: CASSPVGGANTEAFF; CDR3nt: TGTGCCAGCAGCCCGGTCGGGGGGGCGAACACTGAAGCTTTCTTT
len: 16; d_gene: -; j_gene: TRBJ1-1; abundance: -; v_gene: TRBV15; CDR3aa: CATSRDIRQVGTEAFF; CDR3nt: TGTGCCACCAGCAGAGACATCAGACAGGTCGGCACTGAAGCTTTCTTT
len: 16; d_gene: TRBD1; j_gene: TRBJ2-5; abundance: -; v_gene: TRBV28; CDR3aa: CASSFTGTGEEETQYF; CDR3nt: TGTGCCAGCAGCTTCACGGGGACAGGGGAGGAAGAGACCCAGTACTTC
len: 14; d_gene: -; j_gene: TRBJ1-4; abundance: -; v_gene: TRBV5-1; CDR3aa: CASSLKDGNEKLFF; CDR3nt: TGCGCCAGCAGCTTGAAGGACGGCAATGAAAAACTGTTTTTT
len: 15; d_gene: TRBD1; j_gene: TRBJ2-7; abundance: -; v_gene: TRBV5-1; CDR3aa: CASSLAVQGADEQYF; CDR3nt: TGCGCCAGCAGCTTGGCGGTACAGGGGGCCGACGAGCAGTACTTC
len: 16; d_gene: -; j_gene: TRBJ2-1; abundance: few; v_gene: TRBV2; CDR3aa: CASSDRGTSSYNEQFF; CDR3nt: TGTGCCAGCAGTGATAGGGGAACAAGCTCCTACAATGAGCAGTTCTTC
len: 14; d_gene: TRBD2; j_gene: TRBJ2-7; abundance: -; v_gene: TRBV6-5; CDR3aa: CASSYGTTSYEQYF; CDR3nt: TGTGCCAGCAGTTACGGGACTACATCCTACGAGCAGTACTTC
len: 12; d_gene: -; j_gene: TRBJ2-7; abundance: -; v_gene: TRBV12-3/TRBV12-4; CDR3aa: CASSFRVEEQYF; CDR3nt: TGTGCCAGCAGTTTCAGGGTTGAAGAGCAGTACTTC
len: 10; d_gene: -; j_gene: TRBJ1-5; abundance: -; v_gene: TRBV12-5; CDR3aa: CASGLDTQHF; CDR3nt: TGTGCTAGTGGTTTGGATACCCAGCATTTT
len: 15; d_gene: -; j_gene: TRBJ2-3; abundance: -; v_gene: TRBV27; CDR3aa: CASSLVGVSADTQYF; CDR3nt: TGTGCCAGCAGTTTAGTGGGTGTTTCGGCAGATACGCAGTATTTT
len: 14; d_gene: TRBD1; j_gene: TRBJ2-5; abundance: -; v_gene: TRBV3-1/TRBV3-2; CDR3aa: CASSSRDREETQYF; CDR3nt: TGTGCCAGCAGCTCCCGGGACAGGGAAGAGACCCAGTACTTC
len: 17; d_gene: TRBD2; j_gene: TRBJ2-2; abundance: -; v_gene: TRBV11-3; CDR3aa: CASSSSSGTSVTGELFF; CDR3nt: TGTGCCAGCAGTTCCTCTTCCGGGACTAGCGTTACCGGGGAGCTGTTTTTT
len: 12; d_gene: -; j_gene: TRBJ2-2; abundance: once; v_gene: TRBV28; CDR3aa: CASGVSTGELFF; CDR3nt: TGTGCCAGTGGTGTTAGCACCGGGGAGCTGTTTTTT
len: 11; d_gene: TRBD1; j_gene: TRBJ1-2; abundance: -; v_gene: TRBV20-1; CDR3aa: CSARQGYGYTF; CDR3nt: TGCAGTGCCCGACAGGGCTATGGCTACACCTTC
len: 14; d_gene: -; j_gene: TRBJ1-1; abundance: -; v_gene: TRBV10-2; CDR3aa: CASSEGGSSTEAFF; CDR3nt: TGCGCCAGCAGTGAGGGGGGGAGTAGCACTGAAGCTTTCTTT
len: 15; d_gene: -; j_gene: TRBJ2-6; abundance: -; v_gene: TRBV10-3; CDR3aa: CAISESGSGANVLTF; CDR3nt: TGTGCCATCAGTGAGTCGGGGTCTGGGGCCAACGTCCTGACTTTC
len: 13; d_gene: -; j_gene: TRBJ2-3; abundance: -; v_gene: TRBV2; CDR3aa: CASSAGVVDTQYF; CDR3nt: TGTGCCAGCAGCGCAGGGGTTGTGGATACGCAGTATTTT